This TCR beta chain was profiled in a study of shared clonotypes between healthy human individuals. Sequencing was performed with immunoSEQ multiplex PCR; in TCRdb, only in-frame clones are kept and a portion is missing. Altogether more than 1.2 million clones are present, 98% being singletons, with the ten largest covering approximately 0.38%. The V end was cut by 4 bases, the J end by 0 bases, with 13 bases between. CDR3 size: 16 residues. Germline lookup yields CDR1 KGHSH and CDR2 LQKENI. General study points: Naive CD4 clonotypes overlapped across a handful of donors at about 5%.

As for this clone: Antigen unknown.

The source material was naive CD4+ T cells sorted from blood. Documented subset: CD45RA+ positively selected. The chain joins TRBV18 to TRBJ2-1; a possible D gene is TRBD2 (5 bases). The source is a man in his thirties or forties in good health. The CDR3 coding sequence is TGTGCCAGCTCACAGCGGACGGTGAGCTCCTACAATGAGCAGTTCTTC. This gives the protein CASSQRTVSSYNEQFF.